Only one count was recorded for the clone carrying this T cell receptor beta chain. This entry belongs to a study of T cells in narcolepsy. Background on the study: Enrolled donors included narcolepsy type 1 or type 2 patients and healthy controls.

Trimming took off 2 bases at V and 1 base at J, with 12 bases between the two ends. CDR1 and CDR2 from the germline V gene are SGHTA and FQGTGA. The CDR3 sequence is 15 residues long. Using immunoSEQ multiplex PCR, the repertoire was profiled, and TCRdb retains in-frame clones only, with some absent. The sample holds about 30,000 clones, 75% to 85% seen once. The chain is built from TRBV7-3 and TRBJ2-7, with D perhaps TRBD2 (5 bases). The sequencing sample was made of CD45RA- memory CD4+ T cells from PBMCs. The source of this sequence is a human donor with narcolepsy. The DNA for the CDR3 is TGTGCCAGCAGCTTATCCAATGGCGGGTCCTACGAGCAGTACTTC. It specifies CASSLSNGGSYEQYF.